This TCR beta chain derives from a study of T-cell reconstitution after alpha-beta-depleted transplantation in children. Using unique molecular identifiers, the investigators prepared the TCRbeta library. MiXCR, run by TCRdb on the PCR reads, gives a single entry per CDR3 protein. The data contain roughly 500,000 distinct CDR3 sequences, 32% of them singletons. The germline V and J ends were trimmed by 4 bases and 2 bases, with 17 bases remaining between them. This CDR3 region has 16 residues. Germline V gene data show CDR1 as SGHDT and CDR2 as YYEEEE. The sequence was obtained from a human donor who donated a stem cell graft to a child with aplastic anemia. The sequencing here drew on PBMCs from the stem cell graft donor, taken from the stem cell graft. The J gene is TRBJ2-3, the V gene TRBV5-6, with D perhaps assigned TRBD1 or TRBD2 (7 bases each). CDR3 region: CASSDTGAGVTDTQYF. CDR3 bases: TGTGCCAGCAGCGACACAGGGGCGGGGGTCACAGATACGCAGTATTTT.